This TCR beta chain was recorded in a study of T cell responses to AZD1222 COVID-19 vaccine. Study conclusions and caveats: Most donors were white British and more were female, and clonal diversity was possibly underestimated. Repertoires were obtained solely post-peak T cell response. Compared with day 0, the breadth and depth of the Spike-specific TCR repertoire rose significantly after two doses of AZD1222.

Measured with immunoSEQ multiplex PCR; TCRdb has only the in-frame clones, and not every one. The table has 110,000 to 150,000 clones, about nine tenths seen once; the top ten hold around 3.3%. In regard to this clone: The antigen is not known.

This specimen was peripheral blood, taken 28 days after the second AZD1222 dose. The TCR comes from an adult who received the AZD1222 COVID-19 vaccine.

In nucleotides, the CDR3 is TGTGCCACCAGCAGAGATCCTCCAGGGTTCGCAGATACGCAGTATTTT. Its protein is CATSRDPPGFADTQYF. J is TRBJ2-3 and V is TRBV15, with D tentatively TRBD1 (5 bases). The CDR3 has 16 residues. Germline CDR1 and CDR2: LNHNV and YYDKDF (reference sequence). Trimming cost V 0 bases and J 4 bases, with 14 bases left between them.